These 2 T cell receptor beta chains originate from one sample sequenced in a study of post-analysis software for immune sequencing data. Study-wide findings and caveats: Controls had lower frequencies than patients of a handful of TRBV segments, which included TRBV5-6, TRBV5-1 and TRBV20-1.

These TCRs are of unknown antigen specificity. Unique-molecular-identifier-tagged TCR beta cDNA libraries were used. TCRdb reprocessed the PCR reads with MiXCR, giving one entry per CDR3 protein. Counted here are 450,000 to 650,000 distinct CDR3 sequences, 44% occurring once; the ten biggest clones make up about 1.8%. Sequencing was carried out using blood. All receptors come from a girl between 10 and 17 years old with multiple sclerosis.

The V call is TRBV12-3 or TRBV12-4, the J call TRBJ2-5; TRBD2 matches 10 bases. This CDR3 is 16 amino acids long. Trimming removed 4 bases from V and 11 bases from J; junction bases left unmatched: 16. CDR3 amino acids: CASSSPISGRLNEQYF. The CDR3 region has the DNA TGTGCCAGCAGTTCGCCAATTAGCGGGAGGCTTAATGAGCAGTACTTC.

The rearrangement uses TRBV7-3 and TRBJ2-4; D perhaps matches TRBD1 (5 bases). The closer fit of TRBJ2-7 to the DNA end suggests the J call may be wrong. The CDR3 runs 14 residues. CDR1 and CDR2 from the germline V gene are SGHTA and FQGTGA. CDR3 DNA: TGTGCCAGCAGCCGGGTGGGGCCCAGGGACGAGCAGTACTTC. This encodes CASSRVGPRDEQYF.